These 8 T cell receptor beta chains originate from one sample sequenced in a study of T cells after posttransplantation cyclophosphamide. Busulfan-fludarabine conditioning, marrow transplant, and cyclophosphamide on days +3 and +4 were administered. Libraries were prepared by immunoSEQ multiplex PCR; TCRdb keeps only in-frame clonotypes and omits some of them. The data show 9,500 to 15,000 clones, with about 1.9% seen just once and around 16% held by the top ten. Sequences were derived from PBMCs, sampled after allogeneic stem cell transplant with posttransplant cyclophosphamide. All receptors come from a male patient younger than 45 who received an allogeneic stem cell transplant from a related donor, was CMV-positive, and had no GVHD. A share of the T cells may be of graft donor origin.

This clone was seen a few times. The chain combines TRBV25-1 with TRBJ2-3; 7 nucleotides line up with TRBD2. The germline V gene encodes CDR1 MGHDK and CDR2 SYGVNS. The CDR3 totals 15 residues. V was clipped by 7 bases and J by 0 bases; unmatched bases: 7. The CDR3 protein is CASTTSGASTDTQYF. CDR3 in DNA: TGTGCCAGCACAACCAGCGGGGCCAGCACAGATACGCAGTATTTT.

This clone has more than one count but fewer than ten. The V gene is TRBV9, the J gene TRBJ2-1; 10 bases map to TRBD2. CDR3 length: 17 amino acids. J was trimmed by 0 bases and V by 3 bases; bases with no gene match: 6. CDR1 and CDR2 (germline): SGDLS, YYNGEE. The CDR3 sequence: CASSGVAGGLSYNEQFF. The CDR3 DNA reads TGTGCCAGCAGCGGGGTAGCGGGAGGCCTCTCCTACAATGAGCAGTTCTTC. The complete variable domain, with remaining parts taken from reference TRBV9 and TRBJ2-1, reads DSGVTQTPKHLITATGQRVTLRCSPRSGDLSVYWYQQSLDQGLQFLIQYYNGEERAKGNILERFSAQQFPDLHSELNLSSLELGDSALYFCASSGVAGGLSYNEQFFGPGTRLTVL.

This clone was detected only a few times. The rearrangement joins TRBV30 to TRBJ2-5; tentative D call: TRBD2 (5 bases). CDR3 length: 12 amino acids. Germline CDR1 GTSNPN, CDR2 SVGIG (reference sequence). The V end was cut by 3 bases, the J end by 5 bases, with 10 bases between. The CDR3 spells CAWRREVETQYF. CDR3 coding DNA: TGTGCCTGGAGACGGGAAGTGGAGACCCAGTACTTC. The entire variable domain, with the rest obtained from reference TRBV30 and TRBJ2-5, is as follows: SQTIHQWPATLVQPVGSPLSLECTVEGTSNPNLYWYRQAAGRGLQLLFYSVGIGQISSEVPQNLSASRPQDRQFILSSKKLLLSDSGFYLCAWRREVETQYFGPGTRLLVL.

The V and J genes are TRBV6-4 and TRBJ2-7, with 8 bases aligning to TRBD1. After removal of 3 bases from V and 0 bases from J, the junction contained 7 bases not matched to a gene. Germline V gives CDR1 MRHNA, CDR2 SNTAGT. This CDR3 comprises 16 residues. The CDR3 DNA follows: TGTGCCAGCAGTGATTCCGACAGGGGTGTCTCCTACGAGCAGTACTTC. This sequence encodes CASSDSDRGVSYEQYF.

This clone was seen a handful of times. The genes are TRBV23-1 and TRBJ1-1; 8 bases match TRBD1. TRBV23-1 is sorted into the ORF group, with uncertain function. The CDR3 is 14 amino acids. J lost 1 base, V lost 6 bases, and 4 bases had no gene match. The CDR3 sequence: CASSVQGGNTEAFF. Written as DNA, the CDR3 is TGCGCCAGCAGCGTACAGGGGGGGAACACTGAAGCTTTCTTT.

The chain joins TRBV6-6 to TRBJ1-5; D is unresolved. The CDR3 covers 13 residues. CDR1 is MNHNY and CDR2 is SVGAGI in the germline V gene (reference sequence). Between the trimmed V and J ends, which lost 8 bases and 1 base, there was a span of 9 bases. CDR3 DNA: TGTGCCAGCCGGTCGGGGAGCAATCAGCCCCAGCATTTT. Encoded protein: CASRSGSNQPQHF.

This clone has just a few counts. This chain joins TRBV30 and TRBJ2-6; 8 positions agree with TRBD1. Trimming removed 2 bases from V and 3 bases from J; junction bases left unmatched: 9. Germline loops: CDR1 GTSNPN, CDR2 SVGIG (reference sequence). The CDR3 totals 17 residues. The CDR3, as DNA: TGTGCCTGGAGTCGACAGGGGACGCGGAGTGGGGCCAACGTCCTGACTTTC. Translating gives CAWSRQGTRSGANVLTF.

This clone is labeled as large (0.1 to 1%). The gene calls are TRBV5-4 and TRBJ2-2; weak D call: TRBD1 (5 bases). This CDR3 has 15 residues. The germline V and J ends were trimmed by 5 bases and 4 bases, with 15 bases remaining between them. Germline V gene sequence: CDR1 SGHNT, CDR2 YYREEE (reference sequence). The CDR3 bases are TGTGCCAGCAGTCCAGACAGACTCTCCACCGGGGAGCTGTTTTTT. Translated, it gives CASSPDRLSTGELFF.